This TCR beta chain was captured in a study of blood T cell repertoires in COVID-19. About the study: The study drew acute and convalescent COVID-19 samples from the United States, Italy and Spain. PBMCs, B-cell-depleted T cells, or T cells were the source of the cDNA or gDNA that made up the material.

Germline V gives CDR1 SGHTA, CDR2 FQGNSA. The CDR3 runs to 15 residues. V shed 1 base, J shed 2 bases, and the junction held 5 bases outside the gene matches. Data came from immunoSEQ multiplex PCR; TCRdb stores just in-frame clones and leaves some out. The table shows about 50,000 clones, with around 89% occurring only once. This clonotype originated in a human donor in a cohort sampled during active COVID-19. The chain recombines TRBV7-2 with TRBJ2-7; 7 bases are a match to TRBD2. The sequenced sample consisted of peripheral blood. The CDR3 bases are TGTGCCAGCAGCTTAGGCGGGGGAACCCCCTACGAGCAGTACTTC. Its protein product is CASSLGGGTPYEQYF.